These 15 T cell receptor beta chains share one sample of origin, sequenced in a study of brain T cells in children with intractable seizures. TCRdb's table, derived via immunoSEQ multiplex PCR, lists solely in-frame clones and lacks some. The table includes about 340,000 clones, about 93% detected once. Time point reported: blood from clinic visit 5 months post-surgery; TSC patient then seizure free. The sample consisted of peripheral blood, taken less than 6 months after surgery. These receptors came from a boy younger than two with tuberous sclerosis and intractable seizures.

The J gene is TRBJ1-1, the V gene TRBV19; D unresolved. This CDR3 has 16 amino acids. Per germline, CDR1 LNHDA and CDR2 SQIVND (reference sequence). V lost 4 bases and J 3 bases, leaving 18 bases between the germline ends. The CDR3 is CASSREYIGYDTEAFF. The CDR3 DNA follows: TGTGCCAGTAGTAGAGAGTATATCGGATACGACACTGAAGCTTTCTTT.

The chain couples TRBV7-9 to TRBJ1-2; TRBD1 matches at 10 bases. This CDR3 has 14 amino acids. CDR1 and CDR2 from the germline V gene are SEHNR and FQNEAQ (reference sequence). V lost 0 bases, J lost 6 bases, and 1 base stayed unmatched. The CDR3 is CASSLADRGHGYTF. The CDR3 DNA follows: TGTGCCAGCAGCTTAGCCGACAGGGGGCATGGCTACACCTTC.

The chain recombines TRBV5-1 with TRBJ2-2; 7 nucleotides match TRBD2. V lost 0 bases and J lost 4; bases outside the gene matches: 9. This CDR3 has 17 amino acids. The germline gives CDR1 SGHRS, CDR2 YFSETQ. Here the CDR3 reads CASSLVRAGVSTGELFF. CDR3 bases: TGCGCCAGCAGCTTGGTCAGGGCGGGAGTATCCACCGGGGAGCTGTTTTTT.

This clone was recorded once. This specimen includes other DNA sequences encoding the same CDR3. The gene calls are TRBV12-3 or TRBV12-4 and TRBJ1-3; possibly TRBD1 for D (6 bases). This CDR3 contains 13 residues. V dropped 6 bases and J dropped 4 bases, with 10 bases sitting between them. CDR3 in amino acids: CASRTGGGNTIYF. The DNA for the CDR3 is TGTGCCAGCAGGACAGGCGGCGGAAACACCATATATTTT.

The V call is TRBV3-1 (or the pseudogene TRBV3-2), the J call TRBJ1-3; a weak D match, TRBD1 (5 bases). The CDR3 totals 15 residues. Germline V gene data show CDR1 as LGHDT and CDR2 as YNNKEL (reference sequence). Trimming pared 6 bases from V and 0 bases from J, leaving 12 bases between. The CDR3 region has the DNA TGTGCCAGCAGTAAAAGACAGAGCTCTGGAAACACCATATATTTT. Its protein product is CASSKRQSSGNTIYF.

The rearrangement links TRBV29-1 to TRBJ2-7, with D perhaps TRBD1 (6 bases). CDR3 length: 13 amino acids. Germline CDR1 reads SQVTM; CDR2 reads ANQGSEA. Trimming took 6 bases from V and 3 from J, leaving 15 bases between them. In DNA form, the CDR3 reads TGCAGCGTACCTGGGACACACCACTACGAGCAGTACTTC. Protein: CSVPGTHHYEQYF.

The chain uses TRBV11-3 and TRBJ2-6; 13 positions agree with TRBD2. CDR3 length: 19 residues. V gave up 2 bases and J gave up 2 bases; unmatched junction bases: 6. The germline V gene encodes CDR1 SGHNT and CDR2 YENEEA. The CDR3 DNA reads TGTGCCAGCAGCTTACGGACTAGCGGGAGAGGGGCTGGGGCCAACGTCCTGACTTTC. Translation: CASSLRTSGRGAGANVLTF.

The J gene is TRBJ2-5, the V gene TRBV5-4, with D possibly matching TRBD2 (6 bases). This CDR3 contains 15 residues. Trimming cost V 4 bases and J 2 bases, with 15 bases left between them. The germline CDR1 and CDR2 sequences are SGHNT and YYREEE (reference sequence). Here the CDR3 reads CASSALKGRQETQYF. Here the CDR3 DNA reads TGTGCCAGCAGCGCTCTTAAAGGGAGGCAAGAGACCCAGTACTTC.

The count of this clone is one. This sequence joins TRBV7-3 and TRBJ2-3; D gene ambiguous. V was cut by 5 bases and J by 5 bases, with 8 bases left in between. CDR3 size: 12 residues. The germline V gene has CDR1 SGHTA and CDR2 FQGTGA. CDR3: CASSHHGDTQYF. CDR3 nucleotide sequence: TGTGCCAGCAGCCACCATGGAGATACGCAGTATTTT.

In nucleotides, the CDR3 is TGCGCCAGCAGCCAACTAGCGAACACCGGGGAGCTGTTTTTT. Protein sequence: CASSQLANTGELFF. The chain has TRBV4-1 and TRBJ2-2; no definite D call. CDR1 MGHRA and CDR2 YSYEKL come from the germline V gene. Trimming stripped 2 bases from V and 0 bases from J, with 4 bases between. CDR3 length: 14 residues.

V usage is TRBV30 and J usage is TRBJ2-7; 10 positions match TRBD1. CDR1 and CDR2 from the germline V gene are GTSNPN and SVGIG (reference sequence). V lost 1 base and J lost 5; bases outside the gene matches: 5. This CDR3 region has 14 residues. The CDR3 bases are TGTGCCTGGAGTGCCGGGACAGGGGACCACGAGCAGTACTTC. Translation: CAWSAGTGDHEQYF.

The DNA for the CDR3 is TGTGCCAGCAGCAGCCCGAACACCGGGGAGCTGTTTTTT. Encoded protein: CASSSPNTGELFF. The chain is built from TRBV2 and TRBJ2-2, with D unclear. Germline V lookup: CDR1 SNHLY, CDR2 FYNNEI. Trimming pared 6 bases from V and 0 bases from J, leaving 5 bases between. The CDR3 is made up of 13 amino acids.

This chain joins TRBV6-1 and TRBJ1-5; D is ambiguous. The germline CDR1 and CDR2 sequences are MNHNS and SASEGT. The CDR3 contains 18 residues. Trimming removed 3 bases at V and 1 base at J, with 19 bases between. CDR3 loop: CASSDPGEWGKSNQPQHF. The CDR3 region has the DNA TGTGCCAGCAGTGACCCTGGAGAGTGGGGTAAGAGCAATCAGCCCCAGCATTTT.

The chain is built from TRBV5-1 and TRBJ2-1; TRBD2 matches 8 bases. The germline V gene has CDR1 SGHRS and CDR2 YFSETQ. There are 15 residues in the CDR3. After removal of 4 bases from V and 4 bases from J, the junction contained 7 bases not matched to a gene. Here the CDR3 reads CASSTAGGPYNEQFF. CDR3 nucleotide sequence: TGCGCCAGCAGCACCGCGGGGGGACCATACAATGAGCAGTTCTTC.

CDR3 residues: CASSGSSGRIHNEQFF. Written as DNA, the CDR3 is TGTGCCAGCAGTGGTTCTAGCGGGAGAATCCACAATGAGCAGTTCTTC. J is TRBJ2-1 and V is TRBV2; 10 bases align to TRBD2. With 4 bases clipped from V and 5 bases from J, the junction kept 8 bases outside the gene matches. This CDR3 region has 16 residues. Germline V lookup: CDR1 SNHLY, CDR2 FYNNEI. The full variable domain, its missing parts supplied by reference TRBV2 and TRBJ2-1, is EPEVTQTPSHQVTQMGQEVILRCVPISNHLYFYWYRQILGQKVEFLVSFYNNEISEKSEIFDDQFSVERPDGSNFTLKIRSTKLEDSAMYFCASSGSSGRIHNEQFFGPGTRLTVL.